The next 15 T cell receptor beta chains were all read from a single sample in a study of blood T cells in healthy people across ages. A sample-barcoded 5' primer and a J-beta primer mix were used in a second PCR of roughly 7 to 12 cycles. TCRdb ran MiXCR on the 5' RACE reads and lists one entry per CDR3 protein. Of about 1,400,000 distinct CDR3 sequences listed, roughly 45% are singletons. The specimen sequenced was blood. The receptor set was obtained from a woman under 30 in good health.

CDR3 amino acids: CASSAHGRADTQYF. As DNA, the CDR3 is TGTGCCAGCAGTGCCCACGGACGCGCAGATACGCAGTATTTT. This chain connects TRBV12-3 or TRBV12-4 to TRBJ2-3, with D uncertain. V lost 5 bases and J lost 4, with 13 bases in between. The CDR3 is 14 residues long.

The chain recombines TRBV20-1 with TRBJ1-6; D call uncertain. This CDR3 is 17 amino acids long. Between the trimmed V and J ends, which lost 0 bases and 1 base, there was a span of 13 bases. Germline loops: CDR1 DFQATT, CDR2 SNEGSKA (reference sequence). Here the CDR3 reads CSARDPGLSSYNSPLHF. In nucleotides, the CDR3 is TGCAGTGCTAGAGACCCGGGGTTGAGTTCCTATAATTCACCCCTCCACTTT.

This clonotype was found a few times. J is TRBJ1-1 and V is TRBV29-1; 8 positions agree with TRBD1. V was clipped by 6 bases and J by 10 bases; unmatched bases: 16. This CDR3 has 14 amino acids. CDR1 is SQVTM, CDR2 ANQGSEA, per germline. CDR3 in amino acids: CSVSSGTGAGLAFF. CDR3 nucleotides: TGCAGCGTATCATCCGGGACAGGAGCTGGGTTAGCTTTCTTT.

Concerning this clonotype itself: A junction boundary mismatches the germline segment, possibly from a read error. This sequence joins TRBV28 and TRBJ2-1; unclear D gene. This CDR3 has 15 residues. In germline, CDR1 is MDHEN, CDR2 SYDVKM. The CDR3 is CASRPVTPLYTEQFF. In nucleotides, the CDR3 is TGTGCCAGCAGACCGGTAACTCCCCTTTACACTGAGCAGTTCTTC.

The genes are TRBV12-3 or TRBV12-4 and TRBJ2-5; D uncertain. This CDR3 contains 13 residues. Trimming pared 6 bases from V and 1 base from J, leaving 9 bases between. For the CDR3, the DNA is TGTGCCAGCAGAACACAAGCCCAAGAGACCCAGTACTTC. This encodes CASRTQAQETQYF.

The CDR3 nucleotides read TGCGCCAGCAGCCTTACAGGGGCGGGTAATTCACCCCTCCACTTT. This codes for CASSLTGAGNSPLHF. The rearrangement links TRBV4-1 to TRBJ1-6, with 7 bases matching TRBD1. The CDR3 length is 15 residues. The V segment lost 4 bases and the J segment 6 bases; nucleotides outside the gene matches: 6. The germline CDR1 and CDR2 sequences are MGHRA and YSYEKL.

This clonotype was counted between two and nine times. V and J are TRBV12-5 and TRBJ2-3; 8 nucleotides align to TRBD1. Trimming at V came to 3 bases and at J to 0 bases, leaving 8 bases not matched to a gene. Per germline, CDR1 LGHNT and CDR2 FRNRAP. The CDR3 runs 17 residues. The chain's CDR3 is CASGFYPDRGSTDTQYF. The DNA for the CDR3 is TGTGCTAGTGGTTTCTATCCCGACAGGGGCAGCACAGATACGCAGTATTTT. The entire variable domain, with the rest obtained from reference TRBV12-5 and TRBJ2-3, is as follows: DARVTQTPRHKVTEMGQEVTMRCQPILGHNTVFWYRQTMMQGLELLAYFRNRAPLDDSGMPKDRFSAEMPDATLATLKIQPSEPRDSAVYFCASGFYPDRGSTDTQYFGPGTRLTVL.

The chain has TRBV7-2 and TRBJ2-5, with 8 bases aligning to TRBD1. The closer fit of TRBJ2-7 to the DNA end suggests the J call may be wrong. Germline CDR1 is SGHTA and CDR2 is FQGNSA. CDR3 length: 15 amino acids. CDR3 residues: CAIIKPGTGAYEQYF. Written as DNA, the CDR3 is TGTGCCATCATCAAACCGGGGACAGGCGCATACGAGCAGTACTTC.

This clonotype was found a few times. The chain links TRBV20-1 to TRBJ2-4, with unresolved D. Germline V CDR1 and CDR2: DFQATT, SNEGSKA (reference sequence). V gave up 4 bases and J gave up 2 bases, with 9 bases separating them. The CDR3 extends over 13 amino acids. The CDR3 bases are TGCAGTGCTACCCGGCCCCCCAAAAACATTCAGTACTTC. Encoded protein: CSATRPPKNIQYF.

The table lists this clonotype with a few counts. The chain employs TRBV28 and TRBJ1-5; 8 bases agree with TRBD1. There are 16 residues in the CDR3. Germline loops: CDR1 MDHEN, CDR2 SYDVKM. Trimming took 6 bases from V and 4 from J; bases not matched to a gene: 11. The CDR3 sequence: CASRSTGAQGNQPQHF. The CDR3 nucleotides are TGTGCCAGCAGATCGACAGGGGCCCAAGGGAATCAGCCCCAGCATTTT.

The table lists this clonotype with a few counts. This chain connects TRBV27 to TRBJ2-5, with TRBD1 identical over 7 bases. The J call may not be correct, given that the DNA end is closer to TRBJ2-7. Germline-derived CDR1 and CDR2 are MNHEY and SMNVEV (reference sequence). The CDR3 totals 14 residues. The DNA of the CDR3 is TGTGCCAGCAGTGTATATACAGGGGAGTACGAGCAGTACTTC. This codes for CASSVYTGEYEQYF.

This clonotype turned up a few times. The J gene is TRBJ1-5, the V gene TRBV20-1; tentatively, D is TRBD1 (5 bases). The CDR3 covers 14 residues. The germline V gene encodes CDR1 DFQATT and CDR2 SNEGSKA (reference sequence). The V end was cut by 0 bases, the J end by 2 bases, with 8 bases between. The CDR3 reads CSAREGGGNQPQHF. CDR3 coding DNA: TGCAGTGCTAGAGAGGGGGGAGGCAATCAGCCCCAGCATTTT.

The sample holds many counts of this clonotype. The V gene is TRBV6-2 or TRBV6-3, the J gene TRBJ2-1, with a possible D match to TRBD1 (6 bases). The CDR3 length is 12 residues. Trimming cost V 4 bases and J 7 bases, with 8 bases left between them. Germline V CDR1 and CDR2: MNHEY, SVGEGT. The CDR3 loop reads CASSSGANEQFF. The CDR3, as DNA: TGTGCCAGCAGTTCAGGGGCAAATGAGCAGTTCTTC.

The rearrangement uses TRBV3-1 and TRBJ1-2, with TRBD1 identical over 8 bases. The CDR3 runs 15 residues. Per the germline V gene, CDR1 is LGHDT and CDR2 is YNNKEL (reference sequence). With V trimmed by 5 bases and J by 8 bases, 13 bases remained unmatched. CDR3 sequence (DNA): TGTGCCAGCAGCATGACAGGGGCAGGAGGTGGAGGCTACACCTTC. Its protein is CASSMTGAGGGGYTF.

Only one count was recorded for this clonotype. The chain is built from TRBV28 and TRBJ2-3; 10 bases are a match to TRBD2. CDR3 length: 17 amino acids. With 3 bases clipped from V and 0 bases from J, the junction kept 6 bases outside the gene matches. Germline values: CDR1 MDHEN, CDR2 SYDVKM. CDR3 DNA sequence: TGTGCCAGCAGTTTTTGGGCTAGCGGGGGCAGCACAGATACGCAGTATTTT. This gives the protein CASSFWASGGSTDTQYF.